At least ten counts were recorded for the clone carrying this T cell receptor (beta chain). Its antigen is not known. This record comes from a study of spatial heterogeneity in lung cancer. Study-wide results and caveats: Follow-up blood showed ubiquitous expanded tumor TCRs less than blood at resection did.

Time point reported: sample taken at primary tumor resection. Unsorted tumor, nontumor lung tissue or cryopreserved PBMC supplied the whole RNA. The approximately 72 donors had untreated early-stage non-small cell lung cancer. TCRdb recomputed calls from the 5' RACE reads with MiXCR, one row per CDR3 protein. The data hold about 56,000 distinct CDR3 sequences, with about 8% observed a single time. The receptor was isolated from a female donor with early-stage non-small cell lung cancer. The source was PBMCs, collected at surgery.

The CDR3 spells CASSLLGAGNTIYF. The CDR3 region has the DNA TGTGCCAGCAGCTTACTCGGGGCTGGAAACACCATATATTTT. The chain has TRBV5-5 and TRBJ1-3; D is uncertain. CDR3 length equals 14 residues. V gave up 2 bases and J gave up 2 bases, with 8 bases separating them. Germline CDR1 and CDR2: SGHKS and YYEKEE (reference sequence).